Shown below are 18 T cell receptor beta chains from a single sample sequenced in a study of a mutant IDH1 vaccine in newly diagnosed glioma. Clones were sequenced by immunoSEQ multiplex PCR, and TCRdb holds only the in-frame ones, with some missing. The repertoire has tens of thousands of clones, about four fifths of them found once; the top ten carry 6% to 9.5%. Sample time point: baseline, week 1 (first vaccination visit). The sample's treatment: pre-vaccination baseline after standard-of-care therapy. Sample: PBMCs, taken from a glioma patient treated with radiotherapy, temozolomide or both. These receptor sequences come from a woman between 45 and 65 years old with glioma.

The chain uses TRBV5-1 and TRBJ2-6; a possible D gene is TRBD2 (6 bases). This CDR3 has 17 amino acids. V dropped 0 bases and J dropped 1 base, with 11 bases sitting between them. In germline, CDR1 is SGHRS, CDR2 YFSETQ. CDR3 DNA: TGCGCCAGCAGCTTGGGACATGGGGGGTCTGGGGCCAACGTCCTGACTTTC. Translating gives CASSLGHGGSGANVLTF.

This clone was picked up one time. The chain joins TRBV6-1 to TRBJ2-7; the match to TRBD1 covers 9 bases. This CDR3 is 15 amino acids long. V lost 0 bases to trimming and J lost 2 bases; unmatched junction nucleotides: 2. Germline CDR1 is MNHNS and CDR2 is SASEGT. For the CDR3, the DNA is TGTGCCAGCAGTGAAGCCGGGACAGGGCCCTACGAGCAGTACTTC. It yields the protein CASSEAGTGPYEQYF.

The rearrangement links TRBV9 to TRBJ1-1; unclear D gene. The CDR3 loop spans 12 amino acids. Trimming left V 3 bases short and J 1 base short, with 4 bases between. Germline V gives CDR1 SGDLS, CDR2 YYNGEE. The CDR3 DNA is TGTGCCAGCAGCGACGAGAACACTGAAGCTTTCTTT. Amino acids: CASSDENTEAFF.

V is TRBV28 and J is TRBJ2-7; 10 bases are a match to TRBD1. Trimming removed 5 bases from V and 1 base from J; junction bases left unmatched: 11. Per germline, CDR1 MDHEN and CDR2 SYDVKM. This CDR3 is 17 amino acids long. CDR3 nucleotides: TGTGCCAGCAGTAGCCTTCGACAGGGGGCAAAATCCTACGAGCAGTACTTC. It specifies CASSSLRQGAKSYEQYF. The full variable domain, in which reference TRBV28 and TRBJ2-7 provide the parts outside the CDR3, is DVKVTQSSRYLVKRTGEKVFLECVQDMDHENMFWYRQDPGLGLRLIYFSYDVKMKEKGDIPEGYSVSREKKERFSLILESASTNQTSMYLCASSSLRQGAKSYEQYFGPGTRLTVT.

This clone was found once. The chain combines TRBV5-5 with TRBJ2-7; 9 bases are a match to TRBD1. V was pared by 4 bases and J by 4 bases, with 9 bases of the junction left unmatched. The CDR3 totals 15 residues. Germline assignment: CDR1 SGHKS and CDR2 YYEKEE (reference sequence). CDR3 region: CASSHSGTGQYEQYF. CDR3 bases: TGTGCCAGCAGCCACTCCGGGACAGGGCAGTACGAGCAGTACTTC.

This clone was detected once. The chain has TRBV7-8 and TRBJ2-2, with D uncertain. The V gene lost 1 base and the J gene lost 5 bases, with 8 bases spanning the gap. Germline CDR1 SGHVS, CDR2 FQNEAQ. The CDR3 runs to 14 residues. The CDR3 DNA reads TGTGCCAGCAGCTTAGAGCACGGAACCGGGGAGCTGTTTTTT. Protein sequence: CASSLEHGTGELFF. Looking up the rest from reference TRBV7-8 and TRBJ2-2 gives the full variable domain: GAGVSQSPRYKVAKRGQDVALRCDPISGHVSLFWYQQALGQGPEFLTYFQNEAQLDKSGLPSDRFFAERPEGSVSTLKIQRTQQEDSAVYLCASSLEHGTGELFFGEGSRLTVL.

This clone has only a few counts. The genes are TRBV4-1 and TRBJ2-2; no clear D. V was trimmed by 1 base and J by 6 bases, leaving 15 bases between them. CDR3 length: 16 residues. Germline values: CDR1 MGHRA, CDR2 YSYEKL. The CDR3: CASSQVDILWPGELFF. CDR3 DNA sequence: TGCGCCAGCAGCCAAGTAGACATTTTGTGGCCCGGGGAGCTGTTTTTT.

The chain is built from TRBV4-1 and TRBJ1-2; D is possibly TRBD1 (5 bases). Trimming removed 1 base from V and 8 bases from J, with 20 bases in between. Germline lookup yields CDR1 MGHRA and CDR2 YSYEKL. CDR3 length equals 16 residues. The CDR3 here is CASSQVHQGGFVGYTF. The DNA of the CDR3 is TGCGCCAGCAGCCAAGTTCATCAGGGCGGTTTTGTGGGCTACACCTTC.

The chain carries TRBV9 and TRBJ1-1; D possibly corresponds to TRBD1 (5 bases). The CDR3 is made up of 15 amino acids. The V end was cut by 3 bases, the J end by 6 bases, with 18 bases between. Germline lookup yields CDR1 SGDLS and CDR2 YYNGEE. The CDR3 spells CASSAGDGRVSEAFF. The DNA for the CDR3 is TGTGCCAGCAGCGCGGGGGACGGGAGGGTCTCTGAAGCTTTCTTT.

The chain uses TRBV5-1 and TRBJ2-5; D is ambiguous. The CDR3 has 14 amino acids. The V end was cut by 0 bases, the J end by 1 base, with 7 bases between. Germline V CDR1 and CDR2: SGHRS, YFSETQ. The CDR3 is CASSLAVAQETQYF. In DNA form, the CDR3 reads TGCGCCAGCAGCTTGGCCGTGGCCCAAGAGACCCAGTACTTC.

For the CDR3, the DNA is TGTGCCAGCTCACCCGGGACAGACTCCTACGAGCAGTACTTC. Its protein product is CASSPGTDSYEQYF. J is TRBJ2-7 and V is TRBV18; 7 bases fit TRBD1. The CDR3 has 14 amino acids. In germline, CDR1 is KGHSH, CDR2 LQKENI. V dropped 3 bases and J dropped 0; count of bases not matched to a gene: 2. The whole variable domain, filled in from reference TRBV18 and TRBJ2-7, reads NAGVMQNPRHLVRRRGQEARLRCSPMKGHSHVYWYRQLPEEGLKFMVYLQKENIIDESGMPKERFSAEFPKEGPSILRIQQVVRGDSAAYFCASSPGTDSYEQYFGPGTRLTVT.

The chain joins TRBV11-3 to TRBJ2-7, with TRBD2 as a possible D gene (7 bases). CDR1 and CDR2 from the germline V gene are SGHNT and YENEEA. Trimming removed 5 bases at V and 5 bases at J, with 16 bases between. This CDR3 is built from 14 residues. CDR3 coding DNA: TGTGCCAGCAGCCCCTGGGGGGGGCAGAACGAGCAGTACTTC. Translating gives CASSPWGGQNEQYF.

This clone is a singleton in its sample. This chain uses TRBV4-2 with TRBJ2-2; D remains unclear. In germline, CDR1 is LGHNA, CDR2 YNFKEQ. Between the trimmed V and J ends, which lost 8 bases and 4 bases, there was a span of 20 bases. The CDR3 totals 16 residues. CDR3 coding DNA: TGTGCCAGCGCCGGGCGGATGATTAGTGGCACCGGGGAGCTGTTTTTT. This gives the protein CASAGRMISGTGELFF.

This sequence joins TRBV4-1 and TRBJ1-2; D gene unclear. V was clipped by 2 bases and J by 7 bases, with 11 bases between them. Germline CDR1 and CDR2: MGHRA and YSYEKL. The CDR3 consists of 13 residues. The CDR3 nucleotides are TGCGCCAGCAGCCAACTACCGCAAGGTGGCTACACCTTC. Protein: CASSQLPQGGYTF.

The chain links TRBV30 to TRBJ2-1, with TRBD1 as a possible D gene (6 bases). V was pared by 0 bases and J by 7 bases, with 16 bases between. Germline V gene sequence: CDR1 GTSNPN, CDR2 SVGIG (reference sequence). This CDR3 has 15 amino acids. In nucleotides, the CDR3 is TGTGCCTGGAGTGTACAGCTCGGACAGAGAAATGAGCAGTTCTTC. The encoded protein is CAWSVQLGQRNEQFF.

This clone was observed a few times. V and J are TRBV5-1 and TRBJ1-1; perhaps TRBD1 as D (6 bases). V was cut by 2 bases and J by 1 base, with 12 bases left in between. CDR3 length: 15 residues. In germline, CDR1 is SGHRS, CDR2 YFSETQ. The CDR3: CASSFQLDRNTEAFF. CDR3 coding DNA: TGCGCCAGCAGCTTCCAACTGGACAGGAACACTGAAGCTTTCTTT.

This chain links TRBV4-1 with TRBJ1-6; TRBD1 matches 7 bases. With V trimmed by 5 bases and J by 10 bases, 11 bases remained unmatched. Germline V gene lookup returns CDR1 MGHRA and CDR2 YSYEKL. CDR3 length: 15 residues. CDR3 in DNA: TGCGCCAGCAGCTCCCAGGGGGGGCGAGAGTCACCCCTCCACTTT. This encodes CASSSQGGRESPLHF.

The chain joins TRBV5-4 to TRBJ2-2, with TRBD1 identical over 8 bases. Germline loops: CDR1 SGHNT, CDR2 YYREEE (reference sequence). V trimming: 4 bases; J trimming: 1 base; junction bases outside the gene matches: 6. There are 16 residues in the CDR3. The CDR3 loop reads CASSRLGTGNTGELFF. The CDR3 region has the DNA TGTGCCAGCAGCCGGCTGGGGACAGGGAACACCGGGGAGCTGTTTTTT.